A selection of T cell receptor beta chains follows, all from one sample in a study of shared clonotypes between healthy human individuals. Using immunoSEQ multiplex PCR, the repertoire was profiled, and TCRdb retains in-frame clones only, with some absent. The data hold about 2.1 million clones, with 93% observed a single time. Sequences were obtained from naive CD8+ T cells from PBMCs. The receptors were sampled from a young man in good health. Some clones in this sample may be carry-over from other donors' samples. Each CDR3 is given with its conserved first and last residue. A D gene is named only where the DNA matches it firmly. Clone sizes are given selectively: once, few, many, or a class where the clone is expanded.

cdr3_aa cdr3_nt j_call d_call clone_size cdr3_length v_call
CATSNPGELDTIYF TGTGCCACCAGTAACCCAGGGGAGTTAGACACCATATATTTT TRBJ1-3 NA NA 14 TRBV15
CASSVAGAGGGEQFF TGCGCCAGCAGTGTAGCGGGAGCCGGGGGGGGTGAGCAGTTCTTC TRBJ2-1 TRBD2 NA 15 TRBV10-2
CASNSYGGYEQYF TGTGCCAGTAATTCCTACGGAGGCTACGAGCAGTACTTC TRBJ2-7 NA NA 13 TRBV19
CASSLDPLPNQYF TGTGCCAGCAGCTTGGACCCCCTGCCAAATCAGTACTTC TRBJ2-7 NA once 13 TRBV7-8
CASSIRGINQPQHF TGTGCCAGTAGTATAAGGGGGATCAATCAGCCCCAGCATTTT TRBJ1-5 NA NA 14 TRBV19
CSASPYYGYTF TGCAGTGCTTCCCCCTACTATGGCTACACCTTC TRBJ1-2 NA once 11 TRBV20-1
CASSSTRAGALAEQYF TGTGCCAGCAGCTCCACGCGGGCGGGAGCTTTGGCCGAGCAGTACTTC TRBJ2-7 TRBD2 NA 16 TRBV7-9
CASSPAGGDNEQFF TGTGCCAGCAGTCCGGCGGGAGGTGATAATGAGCAGTTCTTC TRBJ2-1 TRBD2 NA 14 TRBV28
CASSRGGRDNQPQHF TGTGCCAGCAGCAGAGGGGGACGTGACAATCAGCCCCAGCATTTT TRBJ1-5 NA NA 15 TRBV7-9
CASSRTGAPYEQYF TGTGCCAGTAGTAGGACAGGGGCCCCCTACGAGCAGTACTTC TRBJ2-7 TRBD1 NA 14 TRBV19
CASSSRLTGYTF TGTGCCAGCAGCTCTCGATTGACGGGCTACACCTTC TRBJ1-2 NA NA 12 TRBV9
CASSEVLTSGRGTGELFF TGTGCCAGCAGTGAAGTGCTGACTAGCGGGAGGGGTACCGGGGAGCTGTTTTTT TRBJ2-2 TRBD2 NA 18 TRBV6-1
CASTTSGREQYF TGTGCCAGTACGACTAGCGGGAGGGAGCAGTACTTC TRBJ2-7 TRBD2 NA 12 TRBV6-5
CASSKDAGRANEQFF TGTGCCAGCAGCAAAGATGCCGGGAGGGCCAATGAGCAGTTCTTC TRBJ2-1 NA NA 15 TRBV21-1
CASSLSGSAYEQYF TGCGCCAGCAGCTTAAGCGGGAGCGCCTACGAGCAGTACTTC TRBJ2-7 TRBD2 NA 14 TRBV5-1
CASSEGRDTPYEQYF TGTGCCAGCAGTGAAGGCCGGGACACTCCCTACGAGCAGTACTTC TRBJ2-7 NA NA 15 TRBV6-1
CASSLYLADILPGSYEQYF TGTGCCAGCAGCTTGTACCTGGCCGACATCCTCCCTGGCTCCTACGAGCAGTACTTC TRBJ2-7 NA NA 19 TRBV5-8
CASSWAGDTQYF TGCGCCAGCAGCTGGGCAGGAGATACGCAGTATTTT TRBJ2-3 NA NA 12 TRBV5-1
CASSMGRNEQFF TGTGCCAGCAGCATGGGGAGGAATGAGCAGTTCTTC TRBJ2-1 NA NA 12 TRBV5-4
CASSLTDSYEQYF TGTGCCAGCAGCTTAACTGACAGCTACGAGCAGTACTTC TRBJ2-7 NA few 13 TRBV5-6
CASSPGGAEAYEQYF TGTGCCAGCAGCCCGGGGGGGGCGGAGGCCTACGAGCAGTACTTC TRBJ2-7 TRBD2 NA 15 TRBV4-2
CPGSQPAFF TGCCCGGGAAGTCAGCCGGCTTTCTTT TRBJ1-1 NA NA 9 TRBV20-1
CASSPQTGTPYNEQFF TGTGCCAGCAGCCCCCAAACCGGGACGCCCTACAATGAGCAGTTCTTC TRBJ2-1 NA NA 16 TRBV28
CASRPQLTGLDGYTF TGTGCCAGCAGGCCCCAACTGACAGGGCTGGATGGCTACACCTTC TRBJ1-2 TRBD1 NA 15 TRBV28
CASSYLPPSGSSYEQYF TGCGCCAGCAGTTACCTTCCCCCTAGCGGGAGCTCCTACGAGCAGTACTTC TRBJ2-7 TRBD2 NA 17 TRBV4-1
CASSLTSGSYNEQFF TGCGCCAGCAGCTTGACTAGCGGGTCCTACAATGAGCAGTTCTTC TRBJ2-1 TRBD2 NA 15 TRBV5-1
CASSFGEGDEQYF TGTGCCAGCAGTTTTGGGGAGGGGGACGAGCAGTACTTC TRBJ2-7 NA NA 13 TRBV28
CASSEGSLSNQPQHF TGTGCCAGCAGTGAGGGCAGCCTTAGCAATCAGCCCCAGCATTTT TRBJ1-5 NA NA 15 TRBV25-1
CASSYSAETLTAFF TGTGCCAGCAGTTACTCGGCAGAAACACTGACAGCTTTCTTT TRBJ1-1 NA NA 14 TRBV6-5
CASSPSGGRAGYEQYF TGTGCCAGCAGCCCTAGTGGAGGAAGGGCAGGGTACGAGCAGTACTTC TRBJ2-7 NA NA 16 TRBV7-8
CASSPQGGWTDTQYF TGTGCCAGCTCACCACAGGGGGGCTGGACAGATACGCAGTATTTT TRBJ2-3 NA NA 15 TRBV18
CASSLGDQPQHF TGTGCCAGCAGCTTGGGTGATCAGCCCCAGCATTTT TRBJ1-5 NA NA 12 TRBV25-1
CASSLNLLADTGELFF TGTGCCAGCAGCTTAAATCTGTTGGCCGACACCGGGGAGCTGTTTTTT TRBJ2-2 NA NA 16 TRBV7-9
CASSFLGAEAFF TGTGCCAGCAGTTTCCTCGGTGCCGAAGCTTTCTTT TRBJ1-1 NA few 12 TRBV27
CASSFRTYGAGDGTDTQYF TGCGCCAGCAGCTTTCGGACTTACGGGGCGGGAGACGGCACAGATACGCAGTATTTT TRBJ2-3 TRBD2 once 19 TRBV5-1
CASGVNSYEQYF TGTGCCAGTGGGGTAAACTCCTACGAGCAGTACTTC TRBJ2-7 NA once 12 TRBV18
CASSPPAMTQYF TGTGCCAGCAGCCCACCAGCAATGACGCAGTATTTT TRBJ2-3 NA NA 12 TRBV9
CASSFGTDYGYTF TGCGCCAGCAGCTTCGGCACCGACTATGGCTACACCTTC TRBJ1-2 NA once 13 TRBV5-1
CASSLPGSGNTIYF TGTGCCAGCAGTTTACCTGGGTCTGGAAACACCATATATTTT TRBJ1-3 NA NA 14 TRBV28
CAWSMGRNEQYF TGTGCCTGGAGTATGGGGAGGAACGAGCAGTATTTC TRBJ2-7 NA once 12 TRBV30
CALTQRQADTQYF TGTGCCCTAACCCAGCGGCAGGCGGATACGCAGTATTTT TRBJ2-3 NA NA 13 TRBV2
CASSQTTSGRGEQYF TGTGCCAGCAGCCAGACGACTAGCGGACGTGGGGAGCAGTACTTC TRBJ2-7 TRBD2 NA 15 TRBV7-9
CASSQDYEGHYGYTF TGCGCCAGCAGCCAAGATTATGAGGGCCACTATGGCTACACCTTC TRBJ1-2 NA NA 15 TRBV4-3
CASSLAVKSGYTF TGTGCCAGCAGCTTAGCGGTCAAGTCCGGCTACACCTTC TRBJ1-2 NA NA 13 TRBV7-9
CASSLGGRPTDTQYF TGTGCCAGCAGCTTAGGCGGCCGTCCCACAGATACGCAGTATTTT TRBJ2-3 NA NA 15 TRBV7-2
CASTASETDNQPQHF TGTGCCAGCACCGCTTCGGAGACAGATAATCAGCCCCAGCATTTT TRBJ1-5 NA once 15 TRBV2
CASSFEGEYTEAFF TGTGCCAGCAGTTTCGAAGGGGAATACACTGAAGCTTTCTTT TRBJ1-1 NA NA 14 TRBV28
CASSVSMAGNQPQHF TGTGCCAGTAGTGTCTCGATGGCAGGCAATCAGCCCCAGCATTTT TRBJ1-5 NA NA 15 TRBV19
CASSLGAAGGELFF TGTGCCAGCAGCTTAGGGGCTGCTGGCGGGGAGCTGTTTTTT TRBJ2-2 NA NA 14 TRBV11-2
CASSYSKRTDEQFF TGTGCCAGCAGTTACTCGAAGAGGACAGATGAGCAGTTCTTC TRBJ2-1 NA NA 14 TRBV6-5
CASSVAFLGNTIYF TGTGCCAGCAGCGTAGCTTTTCTCGGAAACACCATATATTTT TRBJ1-3 NA NA 14 TRBV9
CASSLLTGGGTDTQYF TGTGCCAGCAGTCTTCTGACAGGAGGAGGGACAGATACGCAGTATTTT TRBJ2-3 NA NA 16 TRBV27
CASSQTRDGFGEQFF TGTGCCAGCAGCCAAACTCGCGACGGCTTCGGTGAGCAGTTCTTC TRBJ2-1 NA NA 15 TRBV4-2
CASATGYVAEAFF TGTGCCAGCGCGACAGGGTATGTTGCTGAAGCTTTCTTT TRBJ1-1 TRBD1 few 13 TRBV19
CASSSGDSSYEQYF TGTGCCAGCAGCTCGGGGGACTCCTCCTACGAGCAGTACTTC TRBJ2-7 NA NA 14 TRBV5-6
CATSPRQGGGELFF TGTGCCACCAGTCCGAGGCAGGGTGGCGGGGAGCTGTTTTTT TRBJ2-2 NA NA 14 TRBV15
CASSLAGPATYEQYF TGTGCCAGCAGCCTAGCGGGACCCGCAACCTACGAGCAGTACTTC TRBJ2-7 TRBD2 NA 15 TRBV2
CASSDRGGQETQYF TGTGCCAGCAGTGACAGGGGGGGTCAAGAGACCCAGTACTTC TRBJ2-5 TRBD1 NA 14 TRBV6-5
CASSLNPGQPNTGELFF TGTGCCAGCAGCTTAAACCCTGGACAACCGAACACCGGGGAGCTGTTTTTT TRBJ2-2 NA NA 17 TRBV7-9
CASNFLPGYTEAFF TGTGCCAGCAATTTCCTCCCCGGGTACACTGAAGCTTTCTTT TRBJ1-1 NA NA 14 TRBV7-8